The T cell receptor beta chain described here comes from a study of shared clonotypes between healthy human individuals. Notes on this clone: Its antigen is as yet unknown.

Study-level findings and limits: Compared with memory subsets, naive subsets generally had larger estimated richness.

J was trimmed by 3 bases and V by 5 bases; bases with no gene match: 18. The CDR3 length is 19 residues. Germline V lookup: CDR1 SGHNT, CDR2 YYREEE (reference sequence). Generated by immunoSEQ multiplex PCR, the TCRdb table keeps only in-frame clones and is missing some. Of about 680,000 clones listed, about 90% are singletons. CD45RO-negative CD8 cells positively selected for CCR7 made up the naive population, which excluded terminally differentiated effector memory CD45RA+ cells. Recent vaccinations or acute infections were absent in the healthy HIV-negative adult donors. This chain uses TRBV5-4 with TRBJ2-3; 10 bases line up with TRBD2. Sequencing was done on a sample of naive CD8+ T cells sorted from blood. The source of this sequence is a man aged 30 to 39 in good health. CDR3 amino acids: CASRPTGLAEEGGTDTQYF. DNA for the CDR3: TGTGCCAGCAGACCAACCGGACTAGCGGAAGAAGGTGGGACAGATACGCAGTATTTT.